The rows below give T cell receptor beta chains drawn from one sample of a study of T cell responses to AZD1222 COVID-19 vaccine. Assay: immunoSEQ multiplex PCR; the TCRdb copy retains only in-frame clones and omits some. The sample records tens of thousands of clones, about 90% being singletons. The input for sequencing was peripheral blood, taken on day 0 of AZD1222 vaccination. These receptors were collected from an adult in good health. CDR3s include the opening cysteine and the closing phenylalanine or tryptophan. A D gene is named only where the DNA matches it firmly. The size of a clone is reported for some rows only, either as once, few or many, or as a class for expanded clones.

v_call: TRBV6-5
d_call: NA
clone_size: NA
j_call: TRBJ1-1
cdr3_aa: CASPPPLGGEAFF
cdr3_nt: TGTGCCAGCCCTCCCCCCCTTGGCGGTGAAGCTTTCTTT

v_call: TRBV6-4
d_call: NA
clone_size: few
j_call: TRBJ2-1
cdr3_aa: CASSADPTSNEQFF
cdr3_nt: TGTGCCAGCAGCGCCGACCCGACCTCCAATGAGCAGTTCTTC

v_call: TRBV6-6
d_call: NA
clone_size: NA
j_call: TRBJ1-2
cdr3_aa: CASRPQGFRDGYTF
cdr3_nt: TGTGCCAGCAGGCCCCAGGGATTTCGAGATGGCTACACCTTC

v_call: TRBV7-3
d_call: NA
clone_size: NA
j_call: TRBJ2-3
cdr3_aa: CASSLQPSTDTQYF
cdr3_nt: TGTGCCAGCAGCCTGCAGCCTAGCACAGATACGCAGTATTTT

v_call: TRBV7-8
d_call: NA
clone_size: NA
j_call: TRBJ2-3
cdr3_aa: CASSSPQQSSKTQYF
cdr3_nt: TGTGCCAGCAGCTCCCCTCAGCAATCCTCAAAGACGCAGTATTTT

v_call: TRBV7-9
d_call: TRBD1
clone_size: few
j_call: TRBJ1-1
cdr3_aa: CASTYTGVNTEAFF
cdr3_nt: TGTGCCAGCACCTATACAGGGGTGAACACTGAAGCTTTCTTT

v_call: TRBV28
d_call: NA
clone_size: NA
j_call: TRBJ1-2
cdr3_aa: CASTTTGNYNGYTF
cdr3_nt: TGTGCCAGCACCACAACCGGCAACTACAATGGCTACACCTTC

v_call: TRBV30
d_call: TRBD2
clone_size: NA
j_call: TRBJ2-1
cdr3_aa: CAWSVLAGGEQFF
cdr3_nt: TGTGCCTGGAGTGTATTAGCGGGAGGTGAGCAGTTCTTC

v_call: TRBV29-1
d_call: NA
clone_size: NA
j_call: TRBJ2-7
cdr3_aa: CSVEKFARGDYEQYF
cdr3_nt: TGCAGCGTTGAAAAATTCGCCCGCGGAGACTACGAGCAGTACTTC

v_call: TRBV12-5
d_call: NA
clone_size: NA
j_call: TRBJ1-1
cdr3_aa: CASGLRNTEAFF
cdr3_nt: TGTGCTAGTGGTTTGAGGAACACTGAAGCTTTCTTT

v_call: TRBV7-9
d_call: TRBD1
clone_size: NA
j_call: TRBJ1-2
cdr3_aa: CASSLAQGYGYTF
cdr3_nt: TGTGCCAGCAGCTTAGCACAGGGGTATGGCTACACCTTC

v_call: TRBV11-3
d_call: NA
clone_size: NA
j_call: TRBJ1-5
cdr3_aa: CASSFYSNQPQHF
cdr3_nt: TGTGCCAGCAGCTTTTATAGCAATCAGCCCCAGCATTTT

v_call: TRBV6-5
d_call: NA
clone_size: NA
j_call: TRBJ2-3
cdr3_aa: CASMMGRAGTDTQYF
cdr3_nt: TGTGCCAGCATGATGGGCAGGGCGGGCACAGATACGCAGTATTTT

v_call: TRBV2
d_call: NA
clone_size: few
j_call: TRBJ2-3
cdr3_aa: CASSERSEPDTQYF
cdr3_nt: TGTGCCAGCAGTGAGAGGAGTGAACCAGATACGCAGTATTTT

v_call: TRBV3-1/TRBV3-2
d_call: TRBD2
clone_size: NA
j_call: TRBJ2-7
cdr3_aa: CASSPRTSGTDEQYF
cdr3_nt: TGTGCCAGCAGCCCCAGGACTAGCGGGACCGACGAGCAGTACTTC

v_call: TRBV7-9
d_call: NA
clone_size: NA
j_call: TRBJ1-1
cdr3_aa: CASSLRAEAFF
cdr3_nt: TGTGCCAGCAGCCTGAGAGCTGAAGCTTTCTTT

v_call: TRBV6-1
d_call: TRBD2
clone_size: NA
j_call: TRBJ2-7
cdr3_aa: CASSEATSGSYEQYF
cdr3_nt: TGTGCCAGCAGTGAAGCGACTAGCGGGAGTTACGAGCAGTACTTC

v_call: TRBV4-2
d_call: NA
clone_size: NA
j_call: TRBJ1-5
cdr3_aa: CASSQGGQPQHF
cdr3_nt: TGTGCCAGCAGCCAGGGGGGTCAGCCCCAGCATTTT

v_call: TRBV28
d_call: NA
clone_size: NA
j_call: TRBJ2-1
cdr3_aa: CASSPGTGAYNEQFF
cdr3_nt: TGTGCCAGCAGCCCCGGGACGGGAGCCTACAATGAGCAGTTCTTC